The rows below give T cell receptor beta chains drawn from one sample of a study of cytomegalovirus exposure and HLA in healthy donors. The table came from immunoSEQ multiplex PCR; TCRdb's copy has only in-frame clones and leaves some out. The sample has 150,000 to 200,000 clones, around 77% seen once. The sequencing input was PBMCs. The source is a man in his sixties in good health and CMV-seronegative. Each CDR3 is given without its conserved first and last residue. The size of a clone is reported for some rows only, either as once, few or many, or as a class for expanded clones.

v_gene,abundance,CDR3aa
TRBV27,once,ASSWLQATPFYSGANVLT
TRBV5-6,NA,ASSLEGVGTANYGYT
TRBV29-1,NA,SVDGGGVTDTQY
TRBV28,NA,ASRGQGAFEQY
TRBV5-6,NA,ASSSPGLREAF
TRBV2,NA,ASSELGGPYNEQF
TRBV19,NA,ASSTALGHEKLF
TRBV6-5,once,ASSFRGITYEQY
TRBV6-5,few,ASSLSGQGPVGYT
TRBV6-5,NA,ASRGSGGFTEAF
TRBV6-5,NA,ASSLQGARSNQPQH
TRBV29-1,NA,SVGRREGSGNTIY
TRBV19,NA,ATGGEYQPQH
TRBV5-1,once,ASSPAGDTEAF
TRBV7-6,NA,ASSLARTGLNSGANVLT
TRBV19,NA,ASSHRLAGSTDTQY
TRBV23-1,NA,ASSQSPSIEQY
TRBV29-1,NA,SAWTGGDYGYT
TRBV7-2,NA,ASSARTSGSVEQF
TRBV19,few,ASRLTENTEAF
TRBV21-1,once,ASSGWGDRPTGELF
TRBV5-1,NA,ASSLGQMNTEAF
TRBV7-6,NA,ASSLVPSGSPNEQF
TRBV6-5,NA,ASSYGVARDNEQF
TRBV6-5,NA,ASSPNRRTGELL
TRBV12-1,NA,ASSFWGVLNYGYT